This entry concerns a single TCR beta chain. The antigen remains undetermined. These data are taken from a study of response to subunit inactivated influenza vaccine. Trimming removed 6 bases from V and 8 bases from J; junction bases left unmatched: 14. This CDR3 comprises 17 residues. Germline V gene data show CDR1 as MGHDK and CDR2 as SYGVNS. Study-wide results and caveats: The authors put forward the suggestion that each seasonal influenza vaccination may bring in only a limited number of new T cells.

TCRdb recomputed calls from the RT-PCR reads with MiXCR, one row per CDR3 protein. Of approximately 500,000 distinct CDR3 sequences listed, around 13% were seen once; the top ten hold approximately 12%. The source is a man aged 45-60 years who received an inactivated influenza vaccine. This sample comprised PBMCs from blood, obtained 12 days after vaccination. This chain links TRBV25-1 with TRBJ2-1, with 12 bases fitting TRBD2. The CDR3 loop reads CASRSQSILAGGYEQFF. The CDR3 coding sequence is TGTGCCAGCAGATCCCAGAGTATACTAGCGGGAGGCTATGAGCAGTTCTTC.